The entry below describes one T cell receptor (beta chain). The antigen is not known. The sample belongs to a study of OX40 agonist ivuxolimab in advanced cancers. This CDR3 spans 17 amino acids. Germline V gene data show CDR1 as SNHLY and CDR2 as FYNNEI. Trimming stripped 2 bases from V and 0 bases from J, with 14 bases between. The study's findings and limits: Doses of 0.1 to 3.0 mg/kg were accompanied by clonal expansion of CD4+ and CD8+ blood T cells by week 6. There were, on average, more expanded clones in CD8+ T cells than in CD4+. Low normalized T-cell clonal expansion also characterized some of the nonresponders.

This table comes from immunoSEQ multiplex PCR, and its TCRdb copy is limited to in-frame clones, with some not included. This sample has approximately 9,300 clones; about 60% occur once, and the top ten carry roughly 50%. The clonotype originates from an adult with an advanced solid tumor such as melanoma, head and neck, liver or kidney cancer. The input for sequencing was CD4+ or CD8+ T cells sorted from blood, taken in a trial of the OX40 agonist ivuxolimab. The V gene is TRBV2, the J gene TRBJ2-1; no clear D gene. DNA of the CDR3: TGTGCCAGCAGTGAATCCTCAGTAGCCGGCTCCTACAATGAGCAGTTCTTC. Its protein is CASSESSVAGSYNEQFF.